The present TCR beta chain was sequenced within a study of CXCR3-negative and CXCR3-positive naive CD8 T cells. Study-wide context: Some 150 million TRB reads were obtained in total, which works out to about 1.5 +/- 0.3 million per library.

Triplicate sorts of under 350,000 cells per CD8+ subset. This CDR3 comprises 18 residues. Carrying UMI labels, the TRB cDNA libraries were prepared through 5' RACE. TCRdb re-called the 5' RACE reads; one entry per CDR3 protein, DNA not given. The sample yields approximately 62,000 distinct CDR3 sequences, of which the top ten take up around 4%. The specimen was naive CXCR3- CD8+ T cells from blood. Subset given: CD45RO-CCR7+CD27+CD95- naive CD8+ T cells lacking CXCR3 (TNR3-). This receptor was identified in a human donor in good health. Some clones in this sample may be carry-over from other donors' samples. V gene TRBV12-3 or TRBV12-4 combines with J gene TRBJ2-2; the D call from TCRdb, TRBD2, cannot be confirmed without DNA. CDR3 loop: CASSPQFLAGGRPGELFF.